This T cell receptor (beta chain) stems from a study of CD8 T cells in Susac syndrome. From germline, CDR1 is SEHNR and CDR2 FQNEAQ (reference sequence). V lost 0 bases, J lost 3 bases, and 7 bases stayed unmatched. The CDR3 runs to 16 residues. The count of this clonotype is one. RNA totalling roughly 0.5 to 1 ug underwent reverse transcription with random hexamers. TCRdb fed the immunoSEQ multiplex PCR reads into MiXCR, producing one record per CDR3 protein. The sample lists a few hundred thousand distinct CDR3 sequences; almost 85% were seen once. This receptor was taken from a human donor with multiple sclerosis. V usage is TRBV7-9 and J usage is TRBJ1-1; 7 bases fit TRBD1. The sample taken for sequencing was CD8+ T cells from PBMCs. CDR3 DNA sequence: TGTGCCAGCAGCTTAGCTCTGGGACAGCCCTACACTGAAGCTTTCTTT. As protein: CASSLALGQPYTEAFF.